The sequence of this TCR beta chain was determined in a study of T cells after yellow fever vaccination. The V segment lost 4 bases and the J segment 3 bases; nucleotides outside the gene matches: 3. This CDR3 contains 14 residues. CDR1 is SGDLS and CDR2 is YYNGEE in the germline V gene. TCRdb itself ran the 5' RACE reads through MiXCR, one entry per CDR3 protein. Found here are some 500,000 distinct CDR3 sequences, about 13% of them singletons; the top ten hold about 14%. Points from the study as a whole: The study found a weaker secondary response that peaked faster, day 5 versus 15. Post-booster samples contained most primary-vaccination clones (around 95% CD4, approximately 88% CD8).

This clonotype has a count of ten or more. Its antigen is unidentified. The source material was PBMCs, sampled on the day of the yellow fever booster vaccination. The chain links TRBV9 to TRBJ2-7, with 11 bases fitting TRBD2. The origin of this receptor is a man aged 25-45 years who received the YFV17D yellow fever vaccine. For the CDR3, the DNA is TGTGCCAGCAGCATCACTAGCGGGGGCTACGAGCAGTACTTC. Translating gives CASSITSGGYEQYF.